This is a list of T cell receptor beta chains from one sample in a study of cytomegalovirus exposure and HLA in healthy donors. The data were produced by immunoSEQ multiplex PCR, yet TCRdb's version contains in-frame clones alone and is incomplete. The sample includes around 97,000 clones, roughly three quarters of them seen just once. The sample was PBMCs. The receptors come from a woman in her late teens or twenties in good health and CMV-seropositive. Each CDR3 is given with its conserved first and last residue. D genes are given only for firm matches. Clone size is not always given. Where it is, it says once, few, many or a class for expanded clones.

J | size | V | D | DNA | CDR3
TRBJ2-1 | - | TRBV19 | TRBD2 | TGTGCCAGTATGGAGCGGGGGGGCCCCGATGAGCAGTTCTTC | CASMERGGPDEQFF
TRBJ2-3 | few | TRBV7-2 | - | TGTGCCAGCAAGCGGGCAGATACGCAGTATTTT | CASKRADTQYF
TRBJ2-6 | few | TRBV18 | - | TGTGCCAGCTCACCTGTACAGGGCTCTGGGGCCAACGTCCTGACTTTC | CASSPVQGSGANVLTF
TRBJ2-3 | - | TRBV5-1 | - | TGCGCCAGCAGCTTGGGAGTATGGAGAGCCTCTCCTTTGGATACGCAGTATTTT | CASSLGVWRASPLDTQYF
TRBJ2-2 | few | TRBV29-1 | - | TGCAGCGTTGAAGCTCATCGGGGGTGGAACACCGGGGAGCTGTTTTTT | CSVEAHRGWNTGELFF
TRBJ2-1 | - | TRBV7-2 | TRBD2 | TGTGCCAGCAGCTTACGACTCCAAACTAGCGCCTACAATGAGCAGTTCTTC | CASSLRLQTSAYNEQFF
TRBJ1-1 | - | TRBV6-1 | TRBD1 | TGTGCCAGCAGTCCGCGACAGGGGAACACTGAAGCTTTCTTT | CASSPRQGNTEAFF
TRBJ2-1 | - | TRBV28 | TRBD2 | TGTGCCAGCAGTTTTTCCCCGGGACTAGGGACGATCTACAATGAGCAGTTCTTC | CASSFSPGLGTIYNEQFF
TRBJ2-5 | - | TRBV28 | - | TGTGCCAGCAGTTCCGTCATACAGGAGACCCAGTACTTC | CASSSVIQETQYF
TRBJ2-2 | - | TRBV25-1 | - | TGTGCCAGCAGTAACGGGGGGCTGGGGGGCGGGGAGCTGTTTTTT | CASSNGGLGGGELFF
TRBJ2-7 | few | TRBV30 | TRBD2 | TGTGCCTGGAGTGTAGCGGGAAGCGAGCAGTACTTC | CAWSVAGSEQYF
TRBJ2-4 | - | TRBV4-1 | TRBD2 | TGCGCCAGCAGCCATTCGCCTAGCGGGTATTTAAACATTCAGTACTTC | CASSHSPSGYLNIQYF
TRBJ2-3 | - | TRBV5-1 | - | TGCGCCAGCAGCTTGGCCCAGATCACAGATACGCAGTATTTT | CASSLAQITDTQYF
TRBJ2-2 | - | TRBV6-6 | TRBD1 | TGTGCCAGCAGTCCAGGAATCGACAGGGGCACCGGGGAGCTGTTTTTT | CASSPGIDRGTGELFF
TRBJ2-7 | - | TRBV6-1 | TRBD2 | TGTGCCAGCAGTGAAGTGGGACTAGCCCTCTACGAGCAGTACTTC | CASSEVGLALYEQYF
TRBJ2-1 | - | TRBV25-1 | - | TGTGCCAGCCGCCCGGGGAGCTCCTACAATGAGCAGTTCTTC | CASRPGSSYNEQFF
TRBJ1-1 | once | TRBV6-5 | - | TGTGCCAGCAGTCCCCAACAGGTGATGACTGAAGCTTTCTTT | CASSPQQVMTEAFF
TRBJ2-3 | once | TRBV6-6 | TRBD1 | TGTGCCAGCAGTTACCAGAGAACAGGGGCCCAGGAGTATTTT | CASSYQRTGAQEYF
TRBJ2-5 | - | TRBV2 | - | TGTGCCAGCAGGTCTGACAGGTTCCAAGAGACCCAGTACTTC | CASRSDRFQETQYF
TRBJ2-3 | - | TRBV5-8 | TRBD2 | TGTGCCAGCAGCTTGGCGACTAGCGGGGGATTCACAGATACGCAGTATTTT | CASSLATSGGFTDTQYF
TRBJ1-3 | - | TRBV28 | TRBD1 | TGTGCCAGCAGTTTATCGTTGGGGACAGGGCCGATAAGCTCTGGAAACACCATATATTTT | CASSLSLGTGPISSGNTIYF
TRBJ1-4 | - | TRBV19 | TRBD1 | TGTGCCAGTAGCCCTATTACAGGGGATTATAATGAAAAACTGTTTTTT | CASSPITGDYNEKLFF
TRBJ2-5 | - | TRBV7-7 | - | TGTGCTAGCAGCTCAGGGAATTGGGAGACCCAGTACTTC | CASSSGNWETQYF
TRBJ2-5 | - | TRBV29-1 | - | TGCAGCGTCTGGGAGAACCAAGAGACCCAGTACTTC | CSVWENQETQYF
TRBJ2-7 | - | TRBV28 | TRBD1 | TGTGCCAGCAGTCCCTCGCGGAGCTCGACAGGGGGCTTTGTCTACGAGCAGTACTTC | CASSPSRSSTGGFVYEQYF
TRBJ2-7 | - | TRBV4-2 | TRBD2 | TGTGCCAGCTGCTTTCATAAGGCTAGCGGTCCCTACGAGCAGTACTTC | CASCFHKASGPYEQYF
TRBJ2-7 | - | TRBV29-1 | TRBD1 | TGCAGCGGGAGACAGGGGAACGAGCAGTACTTC | CSGRQGNEQYF
TRBJ2-7 | - | TRBV7-3 | TRBD1 | TGTGCCAGCAGCTTCGGGACAGTGGGCTACGAGCAGTACTTC | CASSFGTVGYEQYF
TRBJ2-1 | - | TRBV5-1 | TRBD1 | TGCGCCAGCAGCTTGGCCATCGGGACAGCCTACAATGAGCAGTTCTTC | CASSLAIGTAYNEQFF
TRBJ1-6 | - | TRBV27 | TRBD1 | TGTGCCAGCAGTTACCTCCGGGACAGTAATTCACCCCTCCACTTT | CASSYLRDSNSPLHF
TRBJ2-7 | few | TRBV7-6 | - | TGTGCCAGCAGCCCTGGAGAGGGCGGCGAGCAGTACTTC | CASSPGEGGEQYF
TRBJ2-3 | - | TRBV7-2 | - | TGTGCCAGCAGCTATTCTTGGGGGCCCTATAGCACAGATACGCAGTATTTT | CASSYSWGPYSTDTQYF
TRBJ2-1 | - | TRBV10-3 | TRBD2 | TGTGCCATCAGTGAGTCCCTACTAAGCGGGGGGGCCGATGAGCAGTTCTTC | CAISESLLSGGADEQFF
TRBJ1-2 | - | TRBV2 | - | TGTGCCAGCAGTGATCGCAGGGCGAACTATGGCTACACCTTC | CASSDRRANYGYTF
TRBJ2-7 | - | TRBV5-5 | TRBD2 | TGTGCCAGCAGCCGACAGACTAGCGGCTACGAGCAGTACTTC | CASSRQTSGYEQYF
TRBJ2-5 | - | TRBV5-4 | TRBD2 | TGTGCCAGCAGCTTGCCGGGACTAGCGGGAGTTGGGGAGACCCAGTACTTC | CASSLPGLAGVGETQYF
TRBJ1-2 | - | TRBV6-5 | TRBD1 | TGTGCCAGCAGTAAAACAGGGGGATATGGCTACACCTTC | CASSKTGGYGYTF
TRBJ2-3 | few | TRBV5-1 | - | TGCGCCAGCAGCTTGGCTAAGAAGACAGATACGCAGTATTTT | CASSLAKKTDTQYF
TRBJ1-6 | - | TRBV25-1 | - | TGTGCCAGCAGAGGACAGCTGAGCTCCTATAATTCACCCCTCCACTTT | CASRGQLSSYNSPLHF
TRBJ1-1 | - | TRBV10-3 | - | TGTGCCATCAGGACAGACCTTCGGCACACTGAAGCTTTCTTT | CAIRTDLRHTEAFF
TRBJ1-1 | - | TRBV29-1 | - | TGCAGCGTTGAAGATCAGGGAAACACTGAAGCTTTCTTT | CSVEDQGNTEAFF
TRBJ1-4 | once | TRBV2 | - | TGTGCCAGCAGTCCGGAACAGGGACTAGTGGAAAAACTGTTTTTT | CASSPEQGLVEKLFF